These T cell receptor beta chains were read from a single sample in a study of blood T cell repertoires in COVID-19. Assay: immunoSEQ multiplex PCR; the TCRdb copy retains only in-frame clones and omits some. The sample records almost 55,000 clones, approximately 90% being singletons. The sample consisted of peripheral blood. These receptors came from a human donor in a cohort sampled during active COVID-19. Each CDR3 is given with its conserved first and last residue. A D gene is named only where the DNA matches it firmly. For some rows the clone size is stated as once, few or many, or as a class when expanded; others skip it.

clone_size j_call d_call v_call cdr3_nt cdr3_aa
NA TRBJ2-5 NA TRBV5-6 TGTGCCAGCAGCTCAGGACTACAAGAGACCCAGTACTTC CASSSGLQETQYF
NA TRBJ2-1 NA TRBV2 TGTGCCAGCAGTGAAGCGCGGCATGTAGCAAGCCACAATGAGCAGTTCTTC CASSEARHVASHNEQFF
NA TRBJ2-7 TRBD1 TRBV19 TGTGCCAGTAGTATAACAGGGGGGCCCTACGAGCAGTACTTC CASSITGGPYEQYF
few TRBJ2-5 TRBD2 TRBV7-2 TGTGCCAGCAGCAACTCACCCGGGACTAGCGGGATCCAAGAGACCCAGTACTTC CASSNSPGTSGIQETQYF
NA TRBJ2-7 TRBD2 TRBV18 TGTGCCAGCTCACCGCTACTAGCGAACGAGCAGTACTTC CASSPLLANEQYF
once TRBJ1-1 TRBD1 TRBV5-8 TGTGCCAGCAGCTTGGCCATTACACAGGGGTCTGAAGCTTTCTTT CASSLAITQGSEAFF
NA TRBJ2-1 NA TRBV6-6 TGTGCCAGCAGCCAGAACCACAATGAGCAGTTCTTC CASSQNHNEQFF
few TRBJ2-7 NA TRBV28 TGTGCCAGCAGTTTAGGAGGGAGTGGCTACGAGCAGTACTTC CASSLGGSGYEQYF
NA TRBJ2-2 NA TRBV29-1 TGCAGCGTTGCGGCAGGGGACACCGGGGAGCTGTTTTTT CSVAAGDTGELFF
NA TRBJ1-5 NA TRBV24-1 TGTGCCACCAGTGACAGGGGCAATCAGCCCCAGCATTTT CATSDRGNQPQHF
once TRBJ1-2 NA TRBV6-6 TGTGCCAGCAGCCCTAGGGGGAACTACTATGGCTACACCTTC CASSPRGNYYGYTF
few TRBJ2-7 NA TRBV2 TGTGCCAGCAGTGCGGGGCCGGGGGAGGACGAGCAGTACTTC CASSAGPGEDEQYF
NA TRBJ2-1 NA TRBV5-1 TGCGCCAGCAGCTTCGCGGATGGGTCTGGCGACGCTGAGCAGTTCTTC CASSFADGSGDAEQFF
NA TRBJ1-5 NA TRBV11-2 TGTGCCAGCAGCTTAGGGGGACACGGCCTGTACCAGCCCCAGCATTTT CASSLGGHGLYQPQHF
NA TRBJ1-5 TRBD1 TRBV19 TGTGCCAGTAGTAACCCCTGGACAGGGGGCTATCAGCCCCAGCATTTT CASSNPWTGGYQPQHF
NA TRBJ1-6 TRBD1 TRBV5-1 TGCGCCAGCAGCCAAGGACAGGGGGCGTCAGGATCACCCCTCCACTTT CASSQGQGASGSPLHF
NA TRBJ1-1 TRBD1 TRBV6-6 TGTGCCAGCAGTTACGCGCCGGGACAGGGTGTACTGGAGGCTTTCTTT CASSYAPGQGVLEAFF
NA TRBJ1-2 TRBD1 TRBV6-6 TGTGCCAGCAGGCCCGGACAGGGGGCCACCTTCTATGGCTACACCTTC CASRPGQGATFYGYTF
NA TRBJ2-1 NA TRBV10-1 TGCGCCAGCAGTCTTTTCGGGTTCGATGAGCAGTTCTTC CASSLFGFDEQFF
NA TRBJ1-6 TRBD1 TRBV5-6 TGTGCCAGCAGCCCGACAGGGAGCTCCTATAATTCACCCCTCCACTTT CASSPTGSSYNSPLHF
NA TRBJ1-1 TRBD1 TRBV5-1 TGCGCCAGCAGCGCCCACACAGGGGGCACTGAAGCTTTCTTT CASSAHTGGTEAFF
NA TRBJ1-4 NA TRBV2 TGTGCCAGCAGTGAAAATAGCCCGGGTGGGGAAAAACTGTTTTTT CASSENSPGGEKLFF
NA TRBJ2-7 NA TRBV2 TGTGCCAGCGTCAGCGGAGCCCACTACGAGCAGTACTTC CASVSGAHYEQYF
few TRBJ2-1 TRBD2 TRBV2 TGTGCCAGCAGACGACTAGCGGGAGCTTCCTACAATGAGCAGTTCTTC CASRRLAGASYNEQFF
few TRBJ2-7 TRBD1 TRBV4-1 TGCGCCAGCAGCCCAAGGGGACAGGGGTACGACTACGAGCAGTACTTC CASSPRGQGYDYEQYF
once TRBJ1-6 NA TRBV19 TGTGCCAGTGCCACAGGGACCGATTCACCCCTCCACTTT CASATGTDSPLHF
NA TRBJ1-2 NA TRBV19 TGTGCCAGTAGTATAATTACTGGGCCCTCAGCTAACTATGGCTACACCTTC CASSIITGPSANYGYTF
NA TRBJ2-1 NA TRBV5-1 TGCGCCAGCAGCTTGGCGACAACTAGTATCGGTGAGCAGTTCTTC CASSLATTSIGEQFF
once TRBJ2-2 TRBD1 TRBV19 TGTGCCAGTTCGACCGGGACAGTTCCCGCCGGGGAGCTGTTTTTT CASSTGTVPAGELFF
NA TRBJ2-1 NA TRBV5-1 TGCGCCAGCAGCTTAGGACAGATCTACAATGAGCAGTTCTTC CASSLGQIYNEQFF
NA TRBJ1-2 NA TRBV3-1/TRBV3-2 TGTGCCAGCAGCCAAGATTTGGGGGCGCGGAACTATGGCTACACCTTC CASSQDLGARNYGYTF
NA TRBJ1-2 NA TRBV5-1 TGCGCCAGCAGCTTGGCCGGCAGCGACTATGGCTACACCTTC CASSLAGSDYGYTF
NA TRBJ2-2 NA TRBV7-6 TGTGCCAGCAGTCAGAACCGAGGGAGTAAAAGCGGGGAGCTGTTTTTT CASSQNRGSKSGELFF
NA TRBJ2-1 NA TRBV25-1 TGTGCCAGCACTTACGTCCCCCCGCGCAATGAGCAGTTCTTC CASTYVPPRNEQFF
NA TRBJ1-5 NA TRBV19 TGTGCCAGTAGACCCGGGGGGTGGAGCAATCAGCCCCAGCATTTT CASRPGGWSNQPQHF
NA TRBJ2-2 NA TRBV5-1 TGCGCCAGCAGCTTGTTGGGAGCCGGGGAGCTGTTTTTT CASSLLGAGELFF
NA TRBJ1-2 NA TRBV6-4 TGTGCCAGCAGGCCAGATCGCGGGGCCGGTGGCTACACCTTC CASRPDRGAGGYTF
NA TRBJ2-7 TRBD2 TRBV7-2 TGTGCCAGCAGCTTAAGGTTTGCGGGGAGGGGTTACGAGCAGTACTTC CASSLRFAGRGYEQYF
NA TRBJ2-3 NA TRBV2 TGTGCCAGCAGTGAAAGGGAGGCCCGGAGCACAGATACGCAGTATTTT CASSEREARSTDTQYF
NA TRBJ2-1 TRBD1 TRBV7-8 TGTGCCAGCAGCTTGGGACAGGGGATGGGTCTAGCGGAGATTAAAGCCTACAATGAGCAGTTCTTC CASSLGQGMGLAEIKAYNEQFF
NA TRBJ2-3 TRBD2 TRBV27 TGTGCCAGCAGAGGGACTAGCGGGAGGCGCACAGATACGCAGTATTTT CASRGTSGRRTDTQYF
few TRBJ1-3 TRBD1 TRBV5-1 TGCGCCAGCAGCTTCCGGACAGGGGCTGGAAACACCATATATTTT CASSFRTGAGNTIYF